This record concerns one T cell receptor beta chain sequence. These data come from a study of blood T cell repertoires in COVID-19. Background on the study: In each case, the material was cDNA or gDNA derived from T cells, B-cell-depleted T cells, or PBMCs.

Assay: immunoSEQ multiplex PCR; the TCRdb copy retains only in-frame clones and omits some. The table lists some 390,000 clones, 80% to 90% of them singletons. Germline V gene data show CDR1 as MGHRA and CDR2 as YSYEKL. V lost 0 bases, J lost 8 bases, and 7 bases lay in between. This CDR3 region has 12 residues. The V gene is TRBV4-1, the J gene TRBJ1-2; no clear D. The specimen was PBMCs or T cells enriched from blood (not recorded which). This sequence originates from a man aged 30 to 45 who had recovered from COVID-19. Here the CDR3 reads CASSQEWAGYTF. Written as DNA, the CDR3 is TGCGCCAGCAGCCAAGAGTGGGCCGGCTACACCTTC.